These T cell receptor beta chains were read from a single sample in a study of blood T cell repertoires in COVID-19. Profiled with immunoSEQ multiplex PCR; TCRdb holds only in-frame clones, not every one. This repertoire shows some 130,000 clones, around 73% found once; its top ten account for 5% to 7%. The sample was PBMCs or T cells enriched from blood (not recorded which). These receptors originate from a woman aged 45-59 years who had recovered from COVID-19. Both conserved end residues are part of each CDR3. Each record gives: CDR3 DNA, CDR3 protein, clone size, V gene, D gene, CDR3 length, J gene. D genes are given only for firm matches. Clone size is not always given. Where it is, it says once, few, many or a class for expanded clones.

TGTGCCAGCAGTGAATCCCCGGGACCGGGAGATTCACCCCTCCACTTT	CASSESPGPGDSPLHF	.	TRBV6-4	.	16	TRBJ1-6
TGCGCCAGCAGTGGGCAGTTTAATCAGCCCCAGCATTTT	CASSGQFNQPQHF	.	TRBV10-2	.	13	TRBJ1-5
TGCGCCAGCAGCTTCGGGACAGGGGGCAGCTACGAGCAGTACTTC	CASSFGTGGSYEQYF	.	TRBV5-1	TRBD1	15	TRBJ2-7
TGTGCCATCAGTGAGTCGCAGACAGGGCCGGGTGAAAAACTGTTTTTT	CAISESQTGPGEKLFF	.	TRBV10-3	TRBD1	16	TRBJ1-4
TGTGCCAGCACTAGGACGGCGGGCGATCAGCCCCAGCATTTT	CASTRTAGDQPQHF	few	TRBV6-5	.	14	TRBJ1-5
TGCAGCGTTCCGCTCTCGGGACAGGGAGTCGGCTACACCTTC	CSVPLSGQGVGYTF	.	TRBV29-1	TRBD1	14	TRBJ1-2
TGTGCCAGTAGTTTCAGCTCCGGACTAGCGGGGTCTTACTGGGAGCTGTTTTTT	CASSFSSGLAGSYWELFF	.	TRBV19	TRBD2	18	TRBJ2-2
TGTGCCAGCACTCGCCCGGGGGGCGAGACCCAGTACTTC	CASTRPGGETQYF	.	TRBV6-5	.	13	TRBJ2-5
TGTGCCAGCAGTTTTTTACAGGGGGACGCTGAAGCTTTCTTT	CASSFLQGDAEAFF	.	TRBV7-9	TRBD1	14	TRBJ1-1
TGTGCCAGCAGCCGGGCTAGCGGGGGAGGTGAGACCCAGTACTTC	CASSRASGGGETQYF	.	TRBV3-1/TRBV3-2	TRBD2	15	TRBJ2-5
TGTGCCAGTAGTATAGTAGGGGCCACAGATACGCAGTATTTT	CASSIVGATDTQYF	once	TRBV19	.	14	TRBJ2-3
TGTGCCAGCAATCTTCAGGGGGCGACCGAAGCTTTCTTT	CASNLQGATEAFF	.	TRBV2	TRBD1	13	TRBJ1-1
TGCGCCAGCAGTGAGTCGAGGACAGACACTGAAGCTTTCTTT	CASSESRTDTEAFF	.	TRBV10-1	.	14	TRBJ1-1
TGTGCCAGCAGCGGACAGATTAACTACAATGAGCAGTTCTTC	CASSGQINYNEQFF	.	TRBV6-6	.	14	TRBJ2-1
TGTGCCAGCAGCTACTTAGGACACCCTAGAGGCTACACCTTC	CASSYLGHPRGYTF	.	TRBV6-5	.	14	TRBJ1-2
TGTGCCAGCAGTCTCGGGGAAGGTACGCAGTATTTT	CASSLGEGTQYF	once	TRBV12-3/TRBV12-4	.	12	TRBJ2-3
TGTGCCAGCAAGGACAGTCGCTCTGGGGCCAACGTCCTGACTTTC	CASKDSRSGANVLTF	.	TRBV27	.	15	TRBJ2-6
TGTGCCAGCAGCTTAACTAGCGGGGGAGGGGCCAACGTCCTGACTTTC	CASSLTSGGGANVLTF	.	TRBV7-3	TRBD2	16	TRBJ2-6
TGTGCCAGCAGACCGACAGGCGAAAATCAGCCCCAGCATTTT	CASRPTGENQPQHF	.	TRBV27	.	14	TRBJ1-5
TGTGCCAGCAGCCCGGGACACGGGGCGAACACTGAAGCTTTCTTT	CASSPGHGANTEAFF	.	TRBV3-1/TRBV3-2	.	15	TRBJ1-1
TGCGCCAGCAGCTTGGAGGGGACAGTGGGTGAAAAACTGTTTTTT	CASSLEGTVGEKLFF	.	TRBV5-1	TRBD1	15	TRBJ1-4
TGTGCCAGCAGTTACGGACAGTACTATGGCTACACCTTC	CASSYGQYYGYTF	.	TRBV28	.	13	TRBJ1-2
TGTGCCAGCAGCGTAGATACTAGCGGGTTCACAGATACGCAGTATTTT	CASSVDTSGFTDTQYF	.	TRBV9	TRBD2	16	TRBJ2-3
TGTGCCATCAGACAGGGGAAAGATAGCAATCAGCCCCAGCATTTT	CAIRQGKDSNQPQHF	.	TRBV10-3	TRBD1	15	TRBJ1-5
TGTGCCAGCTCACCGGTCGGCGGGGGCGAGCTGTTTTTT	CASSPVGGGELFF	.	TRBV18	.	13	TRBJ2-2
TGTGCCAGCAGCTTACAGGGGACAGCGGGAGCTTTCTTT	CASSLQGTAGAFF	.	TRBV7-9	TRBD1	13	TRBJ1-1
TGTGCCAGCAGTCCGACAGGGTGGGGATATAGCAATCAGCCCCAGCATTTT	CASSPTGWGYSNQPQHF	.	TRBV28	TRBD1	17	TRBJ1-5